This T cell receptor beta chain was recorded in a study of cytomegalovirus exposure and HLA in healthy donors (dated by TCRdb to 2016 to 2017). A note on the overall study: An earlier analysis of approximately 550 of the donors reported more than 250 Gb of sequence data and 100 million to 140 million unique TCR beta sequences from roughly 200 million T cells. About 310 gigabases of sequencing data and approximately 80 million unique TCR sequences were included in an early release covering around 600 HLA-typed donors. Of the approximately 400 genotyped donors, roughly 80% were placed in the genetic ancestry cluster associated with self-reported Caucasian donors. The study aimed to test whether signatures of past pathogen exposure could be identified by cataloging public T cell receptors. The study profiled the T cell repertoires of about 720 subjects by immunosequencing and related them to cytomegalovirus serostatus. Along with the approximately 670-subject first cohort, a separate validation cohort of over a hundred different subjects was used. To predict cytomegalovirus infection status, the study brought together high-throughput TCR immunosequencing, statistical association of individual TCRs with disease status, and machine learning. To study patterns of TCR occurrence, a later analysis re-analyzed previously published TCR beta repertoires from 500 to 850 donors and added high-resolution HLA genotyping. The later analysis used no new phenotypic data to find candidate immune exposures, relying instead on TCR beta sequences and their occurrence across donors. An earlier analysis of approximately 580 of the donors used high-throughput TCR beta sequencing to judge whether each TCR beta V gene segment behaved as functional or pseudogenic. Donor age, sex, ethnicity and CMV serostatus were compiled together with the repertoire data. A later genetic analysis used genome-wide SNP genotypes for about three fifths of the 666 donors, treating that subset as a discovery cohort. All discovery cohort repertoires had been generated on a single sequencing platform. Both class I and class II loci were covered by HLA typing, at four-digit resolution. Typing coverage differed by locus: A, B, C, DRB1 and DQB1 were typed in roughly 620-630 donors, DQA1 in about 550, DPA1 in some 610, and DPB1 in 400 to 480. Roughly 5 DR-DQ haplotypes were handled as single units for association and clustering, since linkage in the cohort was strong. Across about 380 genotyped donors of the cohort, an average of roughly 230,000 unique TCR beta nucleotide sequences per donor were sequenced, and 15% to 20% of those sequences were non-productive.

Unmatched junction bases come to 10, with V trimmed by 3 bases and J by 2 bases. Reading from cysteine to phenylalanine, the CDR3 counts 17 amino acids. The retained sequence is limited to the CDR3, 51 bases, with the frame set at the first base. CDR1 and CDR2 were assigned from the germline V gene as LGHNA and YNFKEQ. Libraries were prepared through the immunoSEQ multiplex PCR assay. The multiplex PCR relied on a mix of 60 forward primers for TCR Vbeta segments and 13 reverse primers for TCR Jbeta segments. The CDR3 region of rearranged TCR beta genes was amplified from genomic DNA with a multiplex PCR assay. Amplified TCR beta libraries were sequenced as 87-base-pair reads on the Illumina HiSeq System. The source study handled its data this way. Across the 666 repertoires, a later analysis counted 60 million to 90 million unique TCR beta chains, around 11 million of which were shared by at least two donors. Raw reads were error-corrected and collapsed into unique sequences with a nearest-neighbor algorithm that merged closely related sequences to remove PCR and sequencing errors. V, D and J gene segments were assigned by aligning CDR3 sequences to IMGT reference sequences. Each retained sequence needed at least a six-nucleotide match to both a V gene segment and a J gene segment. A rearrangement counted as productive if the CDR3 had no stop codons and remained in frame with V and J, and every other rearrangement counted as non-productive. CDR3 was defined by IMGT convention, running from the second conserved V-encoded cysteine to the conserved J-encoded phenylalanine. The earlier analysis of 587 of the donors excluded any sequence lacking an unambiguous match to a single V gene segment. In an earlier analysis of some 590 of the donors, a V segment was called functional when productive rearrangements were above 56.7%, and segregating when the standard deviation between donors exceeded 5%. A statistical classification framework was built to diagnose cytomegalovirus status from the catalog of TCR beta chain sequences. V and J gene assignment, in a later analysis, came from comparing TCR nucleotide sequences with IMGT/GENE-DB human TR gene sequences. Using the TCRdist pipeline, a later analysis assigned CDR3 sequences along with most-parsimonious VDJ recombination scenarios. In a later analysis, each TCR beta chain was defined by its CDR3 amino acid sequence together with its V-gene family, and reads without a unique V-gene family were excluded. To address suspected cross-contamination and a sequencing artifact, a later analysis removed a few hundred highly shared, low-generation-probability nucleotide sequences. For each public chain, a later analysis derived a clonal expansion index from normalized ranks of inferred template counts within each repertoire. A later analysis computed generation probabilities with a VDJ recombination model fitted to out-of-frame rearrangements, and checked the results against IGoR. A later analysis scored TCR-TCR, TCR-HLA and TCR-CMV co-occurrence with hypergeometric tests, applying a repertoire-size bias correction to TCR pairs. In a later analysis, false discovery rates were estimated by permuting HLA or CMV assignments 20 times. In a later analysis, co-occurring TCRs were grouped using DBSCAN, with TCRdist sequence similarity added in when clustering inside HLA-allele-positive subsets. Co-occurrence clustering excluded repertoires with fewer than 30,000 or more than 120,000 public chains, plus five with anomalous nucleotide sharing. TCRdb carries this immuneACCESS record with in-frame sequences only. Its versions omit some clonotypes, under half of them owing to an unresolved V gene in the studies checked, with the rest unexplained. Clonal size and the V and J genes are those of that table, whereas D and trimming came from the DNA. The sample contains about 160,000 clones, approximately 76% of them found a single time. Around 1.4% of the sample rests with the top ten.

In total, just over 650 healthy bone marrow donors made up the cohort. Cohort members were all nominally healthy when sampled, although unrecorded immune exposures were likely present. The donor tested CMV seronegative and was one of the 352 seronegative cohort members. Each donor provided a peripheral blood sample, and peripheral blood mononuclear cells were used for TCR beta sequencing. The Qiagen DNeasy Blood Extraction Kit was used to extract genomic DNA from the blood cell samples. The investigation overall reported the following: A later analysis found that HLA-associated TCR beta chains were more clonally expanded and had lower generation probabilities than equally common non-associated chains. According to the authors, the approach could potentially be generalized to other disease states and immunological phenotypes. Linkage disequilibrium might explain the correlated functional status among segregating V segments, but an unknown experimental factor could not be ruled out. Sequencing depth was assumed to be roughly uniform across donors in the presence/absence analyses, though that assumption may not hold. Because some donors lacked HLA typing at each locus, the association tests relied only on the typed subset. Because the 87-base-pair reads could not distinguish some IMGT-functional V segments, including TRBV6-2 and TRBV6-3, those segments were excluded. Compared with the 666-donor mean, donors in an Asian-associated ancestry cluster had fewer N-insertions in productive TCRs, according to a later genetic analysis. Specific HLA alleles were associated with more than 15,000 TCR beta sequences at a false discovery rate of 0.05 in a later analysis. While some public TCRs were present in many individuals, most TCR sequences turned up only very rarely across donors. A later analysis found that TCR association rates varied across HLA loci, with DRB1 alleles showing the most associated TCRs and HLA-C alleles the fewest. In a later analysis, several top co-occurrence clusters were reported to appear linked to parvovirus B19, influenza, CMV and Epstein-Barr virus. Only TCR beta chains were sequenced in this cohort, and the absence of alpha or paired-chain data limited detectable features. The earlier analysis of some 540 of the donors excluded seventeen rarely observed V segments, including chromosome 9 orphons, because counts were too low. In the study, about 150 TCR beta chains were listed as associated with cytomegalovirus. The classifier was reported to diagnose cytomegalovirus status with high specificity and sensitivity in both the original and validation cohorts. A group of highly shared sequence variants was considered likely to be a technical artifact of the sequencing pipeline. A further reported finding was that TCR beta sequences accurately predicted the HLA-A and HLA-B alleles for most subjects in the first cohort. A later analysis found that most CMV-associated TCR beta chains appeared HLA-restricted, with HLA associations seemingly driven largely by CMV exposure. An earlier analysis of around 540 of the donors showed that most TCR beta V segments appeared in productive rearrangements either about 87% or about 30% of the time, which broadly matched IMGT annotations. A few of the identified cytomegalovirus-associated TCR beta chains were confirmed in vitro to be specific for cytomegalovirus antigens. Immune exposure information for the cohort was limited to CMV serostatus. Assigning TCR associations to individual alleles was difficult when HLA alleles, especially DR and DQ, strongly co-occurred. An association between a missense DCLRE1C variant and V-gene and J-gene trimming of TCR beta chains was found in a later genetic analysis and replicated in an independent cohort.

For this clone: Its antigen specificity is not known. Per-base quality was not reported, and no clone a single base away is much larger than it.

This TCR derives from a man aged 55 to 70 in good health and CMV-seronegative. The chain is made from TRBV4-2 and TRBJ2-3; 8 bases in between match TRBD2. The sequenced sample was PBMCs. The CDR3 sequence is CASSQVGVAGSTDTQYF. The nucleotide sequence reads as follows: TGTGCCAGCAGCCAGGTCGGGGTAGCGGGGTCCACAGATACGCAGTATTTT.